The subject of this entry is one TCR beta chain. A second PCR, run for roughly 7 to 12 cycles, used a sample-barcoded 5' primer plus a J-beta primer mix. MiXCR was run by TCRdb on the 5' RACE reads, yielding one entry per CDR3 protein. The table lists around 1,700,000 distinct CDR3 sequences, 25% to 30% of them singletons, with roughly 8% in the top ten. The data are from a study of blood T cells in healthy people across ages. The CDR3 sequence is 15 residues long. Germline V gene data show CDR1 as SGHTA and CDR2 as FQGNSA. Losses at the gene ends were 3 bases for V and 2 bases for J; bases not matched to a gene: 5. PBMCs, at least 6.5 million per sample, were isolated.

The TCR sequence derives from a woman aged 30 to 39 in good health. The sequenced sample consisted of blood. The rearrangement joins TRBV7-2 to TRBJ2-7, with 9 bases identical to TRBD2. CDR3: CASSFSGSSAYEQYF. CDR3 sequence (DNA): TGTGCCAGCAGCTTTAGCGGGAGTAGCGCCTACGAGCAGTACTTC.